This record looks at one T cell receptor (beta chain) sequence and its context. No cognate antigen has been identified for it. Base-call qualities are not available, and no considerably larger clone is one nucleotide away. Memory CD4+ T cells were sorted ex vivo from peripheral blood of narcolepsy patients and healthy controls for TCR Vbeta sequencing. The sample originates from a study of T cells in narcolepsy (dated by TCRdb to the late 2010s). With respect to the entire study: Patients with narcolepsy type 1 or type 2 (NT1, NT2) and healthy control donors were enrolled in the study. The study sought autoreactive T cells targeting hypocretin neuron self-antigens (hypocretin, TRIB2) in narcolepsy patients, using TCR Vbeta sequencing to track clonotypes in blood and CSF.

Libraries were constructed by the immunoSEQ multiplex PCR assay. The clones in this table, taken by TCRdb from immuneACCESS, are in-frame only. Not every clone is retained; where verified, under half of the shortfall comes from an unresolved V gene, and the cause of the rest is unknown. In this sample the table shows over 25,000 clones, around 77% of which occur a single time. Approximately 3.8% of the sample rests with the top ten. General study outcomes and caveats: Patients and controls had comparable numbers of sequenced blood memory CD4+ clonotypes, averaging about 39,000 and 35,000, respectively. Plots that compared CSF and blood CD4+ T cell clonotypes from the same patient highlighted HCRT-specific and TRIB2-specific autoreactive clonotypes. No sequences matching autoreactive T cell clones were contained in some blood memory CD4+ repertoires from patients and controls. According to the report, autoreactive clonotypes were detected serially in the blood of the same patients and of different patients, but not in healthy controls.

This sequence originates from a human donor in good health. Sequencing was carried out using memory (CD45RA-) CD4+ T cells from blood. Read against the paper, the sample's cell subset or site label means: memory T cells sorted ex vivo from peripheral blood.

The CDR3 in this case is CASSPTGGYDEQYF. Here is the DNA: TGTGCCAGCAGTCCGACAGGGGGGTACGACGAGCAGTACTTC. Rearrangement joined TRBV6-1 to TRBJ2-7, with 9 junctional bases fitting TRBD1. Ends trimmed: V by 5 bases, J by 5 bases; bases unmatched to a gene: 7. The CDR3 runs 14 residues from the cysteine to the phenylalanine. Only the CDR3 portion is preserved as DNA: 42 bases, with reading frame beginning at the first base. CDR1 and CDR2, looked up from the germline V gene, are MNHNS and SASEGT.